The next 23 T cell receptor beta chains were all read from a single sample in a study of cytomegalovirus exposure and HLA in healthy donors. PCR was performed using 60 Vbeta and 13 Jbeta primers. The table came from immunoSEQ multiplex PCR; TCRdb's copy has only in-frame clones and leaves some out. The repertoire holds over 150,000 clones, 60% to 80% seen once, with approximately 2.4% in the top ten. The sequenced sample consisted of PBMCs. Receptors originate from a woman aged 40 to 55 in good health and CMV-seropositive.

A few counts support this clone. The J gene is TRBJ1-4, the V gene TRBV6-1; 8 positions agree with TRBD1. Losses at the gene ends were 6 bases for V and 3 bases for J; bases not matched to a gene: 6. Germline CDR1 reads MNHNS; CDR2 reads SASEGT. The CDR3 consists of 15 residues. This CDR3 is CASSLTGDPNEKLFF. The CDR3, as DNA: TGTGCCAGCAGCTTGACAGGGGACCCTAATGAAAAACTGTTTTTT.

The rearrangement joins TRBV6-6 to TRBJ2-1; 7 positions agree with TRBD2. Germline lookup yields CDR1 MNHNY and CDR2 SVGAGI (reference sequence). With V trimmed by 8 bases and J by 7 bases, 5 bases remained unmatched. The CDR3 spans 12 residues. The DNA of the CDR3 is TGTGCCAGCTCAGCGCGGGGGAATGAGCAGTTCTTC. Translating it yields CASSARGNEQFF.

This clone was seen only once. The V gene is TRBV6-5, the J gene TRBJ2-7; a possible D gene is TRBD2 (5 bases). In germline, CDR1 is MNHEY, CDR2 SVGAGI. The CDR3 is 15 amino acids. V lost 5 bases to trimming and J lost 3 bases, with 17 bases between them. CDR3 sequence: CASSLRGNKGYEQYF. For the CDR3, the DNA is TGTGCCAGCAGTCTCAGAGGGAATAAGGGCTACGAGCAGTACTTC.

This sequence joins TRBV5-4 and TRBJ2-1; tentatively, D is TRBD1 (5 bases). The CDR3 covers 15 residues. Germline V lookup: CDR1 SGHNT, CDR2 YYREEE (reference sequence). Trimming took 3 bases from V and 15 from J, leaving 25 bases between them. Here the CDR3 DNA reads TGTGCCAGCAGCTCTAAGGGTACACTGGACATACAGCCGTTCTTC. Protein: CASSSKGTLDIQPFF.

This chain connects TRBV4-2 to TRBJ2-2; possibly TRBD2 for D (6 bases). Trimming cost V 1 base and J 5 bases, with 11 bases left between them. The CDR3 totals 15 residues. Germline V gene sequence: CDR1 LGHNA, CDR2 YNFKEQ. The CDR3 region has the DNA TGTGCCAGCAGCCAAGCCACGGGGGAGACCGGGGAGCTGTTTTTT. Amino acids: CASSQATGETGELFF.

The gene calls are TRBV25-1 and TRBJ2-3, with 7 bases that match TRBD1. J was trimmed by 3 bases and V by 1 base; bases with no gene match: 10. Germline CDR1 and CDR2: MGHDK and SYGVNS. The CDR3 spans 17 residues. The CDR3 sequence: CASSEFSRDRETDTQYF. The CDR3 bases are TGTGCCAGCAGTGAATTCAGCCGAGACAGGGAGACAGATACGCAGTATTTT. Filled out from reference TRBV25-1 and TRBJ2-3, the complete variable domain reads EADIYQTPRYLVIGTGKKITLECSQTMGHDKMYWYQQDPGMELHLIHYSYGVNSTEKGDLSSESTVSRIRTEHFPLTLESARPSHTSQYLCASSEFSRDRETDTQYFGPGTRLTVL.

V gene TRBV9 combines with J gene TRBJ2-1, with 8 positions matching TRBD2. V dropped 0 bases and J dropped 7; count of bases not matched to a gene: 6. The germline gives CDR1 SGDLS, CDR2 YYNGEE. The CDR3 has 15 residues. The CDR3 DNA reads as TGTGCCAGCAGCGTAGATTGGCGGGGGGTGAATGAGCAGTTCTTC. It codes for CASSVDWRGVNEQFF.

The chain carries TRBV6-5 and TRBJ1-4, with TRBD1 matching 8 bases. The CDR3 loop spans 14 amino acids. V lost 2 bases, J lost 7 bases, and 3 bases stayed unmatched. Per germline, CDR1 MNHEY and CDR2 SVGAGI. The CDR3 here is CASSYSGQGEKLFF. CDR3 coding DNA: TGTGCCAGCAGTTACAGTGGACAGGGTGAAAAACTGTTTTTT.

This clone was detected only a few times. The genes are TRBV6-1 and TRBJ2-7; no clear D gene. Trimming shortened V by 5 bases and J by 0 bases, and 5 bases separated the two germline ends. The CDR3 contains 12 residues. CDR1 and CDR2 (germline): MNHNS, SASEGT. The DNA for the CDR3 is TGTGCCAGCAGTCTCAGCTCCTACGAGCAGTACTTC. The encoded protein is CASSLSSYEQYF.

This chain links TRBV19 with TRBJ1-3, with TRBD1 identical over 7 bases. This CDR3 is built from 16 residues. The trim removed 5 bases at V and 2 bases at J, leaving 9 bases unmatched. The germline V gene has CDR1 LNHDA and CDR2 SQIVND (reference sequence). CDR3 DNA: TGTGCCAGTAGTCCCATCGGGACAGTCACTGGAAACACCATATATTTT. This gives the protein CASSPIGTVTGNTIYF.

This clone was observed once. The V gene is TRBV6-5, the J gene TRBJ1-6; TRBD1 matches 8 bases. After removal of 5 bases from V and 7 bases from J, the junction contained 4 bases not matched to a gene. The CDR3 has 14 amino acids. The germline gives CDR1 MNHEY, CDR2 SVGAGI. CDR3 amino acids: CASSIRTGNSPLHF. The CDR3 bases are TGTGCCAGCAGTATAAGGACAGGGAATTCACCCCTCCACTTT.

CDR3 sequence (DNA): TGTGCCAGTAGACAACTAGGGTACAACTATGGCTACACCTTC. This codes for CASRQLGYNYGYTF. V usage is TRBV19 and J usage is TRBJ1-2, with unresolved D. V was shortened by 6 bases and J by 2 bases, with 13 bases between the two germline ends. Germline-derived CDR1 and CDR2 are LNHDA and SQIVND (reference sequence). This CDR3 spans 14 amino acids.

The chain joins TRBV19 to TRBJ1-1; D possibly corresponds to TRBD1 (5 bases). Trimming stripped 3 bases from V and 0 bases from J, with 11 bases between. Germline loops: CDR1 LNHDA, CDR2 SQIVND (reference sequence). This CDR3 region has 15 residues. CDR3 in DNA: TGTGCCAGTAGTATCTTGACAGCACTGAACACTGAAGCTTTCTTT. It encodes CASSILTALNTEAFF.

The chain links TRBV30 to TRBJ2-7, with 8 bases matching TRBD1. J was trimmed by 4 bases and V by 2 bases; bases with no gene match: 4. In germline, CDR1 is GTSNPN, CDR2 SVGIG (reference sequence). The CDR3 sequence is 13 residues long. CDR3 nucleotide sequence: TGTGCCTGGAGTTTCGACAGGGGTTACGAGCAGTACTTC. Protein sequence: CAWSFDRGYEQYF.

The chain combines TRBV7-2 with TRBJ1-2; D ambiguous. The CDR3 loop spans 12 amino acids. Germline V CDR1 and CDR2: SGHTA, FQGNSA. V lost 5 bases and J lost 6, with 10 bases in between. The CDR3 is CASSPDLDGYTF. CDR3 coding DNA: TGTGCCAGCAGCCCGGACTTGGATGGCTACACCTTC.

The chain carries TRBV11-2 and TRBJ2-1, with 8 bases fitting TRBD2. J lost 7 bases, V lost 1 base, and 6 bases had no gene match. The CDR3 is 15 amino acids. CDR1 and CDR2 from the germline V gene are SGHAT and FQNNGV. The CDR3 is CASSLGWTSMNEQFF. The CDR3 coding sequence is TGTGCCAGCAGCTTAGGATGGACTAGCATGAATGAGCAGTTCTTC.

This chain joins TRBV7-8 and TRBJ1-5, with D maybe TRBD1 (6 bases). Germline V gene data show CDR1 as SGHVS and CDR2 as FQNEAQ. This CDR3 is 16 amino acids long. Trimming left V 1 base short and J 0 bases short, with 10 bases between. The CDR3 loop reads CASSLGTVNSNQPQHF. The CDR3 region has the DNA TGTGCCAGCAGCTTAGGGACAGTTAATAGCAATCAGCCCCAGCATTTT.

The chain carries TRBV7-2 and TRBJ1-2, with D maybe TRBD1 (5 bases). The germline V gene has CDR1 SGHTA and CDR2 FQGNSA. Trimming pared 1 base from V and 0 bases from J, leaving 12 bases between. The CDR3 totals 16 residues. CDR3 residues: CASSLGQGPSNYGYTF. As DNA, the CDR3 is TGTGCCAGCAGCTTAGGTCAGGGCCCTTCTAACTATGGCTACACCTTC. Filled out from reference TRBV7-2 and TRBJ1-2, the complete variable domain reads GAGVSQSPSNKVTEKGKDVELRCDPISGHTALYWYRQSLGQGLEFLIYFQGNSAPDKSGLPSDRFSAERTGGSVSTLTIQRTQQEDSAVYLCASSLGQGPSNYGYTFGSGTRLTVV.

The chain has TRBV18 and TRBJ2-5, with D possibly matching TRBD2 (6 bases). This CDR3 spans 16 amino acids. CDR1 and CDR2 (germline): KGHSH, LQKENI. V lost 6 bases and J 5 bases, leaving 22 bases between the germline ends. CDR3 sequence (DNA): TGTGCCAGCTCTACTTCTCACGGCGGGGCAGGGGAGACCCAGTACTTC. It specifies CASSTSHGGAGETQYF.

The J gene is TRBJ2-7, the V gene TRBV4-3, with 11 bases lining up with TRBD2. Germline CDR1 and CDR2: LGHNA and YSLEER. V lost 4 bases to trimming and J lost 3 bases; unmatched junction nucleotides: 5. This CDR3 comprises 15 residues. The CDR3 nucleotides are TGCGCCAGCAGCCCCGTAGCGGGGGGGATCTACGAGCAGTACTTC. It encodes CASSPVAGGIYEQYF.

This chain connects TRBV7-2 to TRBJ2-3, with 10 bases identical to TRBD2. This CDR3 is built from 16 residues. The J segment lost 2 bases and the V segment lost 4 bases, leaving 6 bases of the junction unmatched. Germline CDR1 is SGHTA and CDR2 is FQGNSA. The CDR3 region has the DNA TGTGCCAGCAGCTATCGGCTAGCGGGAGACACAGATACGCAGTATTTT. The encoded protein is CASSYRLAGDTDTQYF.

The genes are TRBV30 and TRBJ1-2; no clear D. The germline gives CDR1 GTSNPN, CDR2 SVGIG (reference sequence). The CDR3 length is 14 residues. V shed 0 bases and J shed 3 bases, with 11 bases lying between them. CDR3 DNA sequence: TGTGCCTGGAGTGTAAGCTACCGATACTATGGCTACACCTTC. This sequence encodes CAWSVSYRYYGYTF.

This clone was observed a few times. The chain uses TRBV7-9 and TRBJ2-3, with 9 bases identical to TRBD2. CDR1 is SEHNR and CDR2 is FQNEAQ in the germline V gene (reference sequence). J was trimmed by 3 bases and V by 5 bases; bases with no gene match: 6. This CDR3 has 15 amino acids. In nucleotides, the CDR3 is TGTGCCAGCAGCCAAACCGGACTAGCGACAGATACGCAGTATTTT. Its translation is CASSQTGLATDTQYF.